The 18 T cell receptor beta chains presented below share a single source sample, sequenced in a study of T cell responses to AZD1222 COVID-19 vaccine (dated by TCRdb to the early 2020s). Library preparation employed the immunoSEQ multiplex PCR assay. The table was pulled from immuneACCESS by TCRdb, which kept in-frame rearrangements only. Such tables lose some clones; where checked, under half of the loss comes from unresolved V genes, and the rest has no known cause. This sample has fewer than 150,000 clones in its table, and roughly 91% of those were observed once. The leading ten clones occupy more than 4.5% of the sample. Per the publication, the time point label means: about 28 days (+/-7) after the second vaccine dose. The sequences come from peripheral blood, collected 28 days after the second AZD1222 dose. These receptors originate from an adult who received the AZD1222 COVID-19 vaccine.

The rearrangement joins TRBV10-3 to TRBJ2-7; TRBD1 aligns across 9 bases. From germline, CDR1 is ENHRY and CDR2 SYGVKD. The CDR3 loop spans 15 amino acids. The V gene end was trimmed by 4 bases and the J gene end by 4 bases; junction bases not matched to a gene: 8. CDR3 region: CAISARQGVGYEQYF. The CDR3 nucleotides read TGTGCCATCAGTGCGAGACAGGGGGTAGGTTACGAGCAGTACTTC.

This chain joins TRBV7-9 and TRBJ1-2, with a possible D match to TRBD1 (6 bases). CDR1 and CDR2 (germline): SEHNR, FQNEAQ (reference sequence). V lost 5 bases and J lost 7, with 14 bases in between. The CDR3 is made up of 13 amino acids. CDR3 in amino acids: CASSPDSQSGYTF. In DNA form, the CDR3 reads TGTGCCAGCAGCCCGGACAGTCAGTCTGGCTACACCTTC.

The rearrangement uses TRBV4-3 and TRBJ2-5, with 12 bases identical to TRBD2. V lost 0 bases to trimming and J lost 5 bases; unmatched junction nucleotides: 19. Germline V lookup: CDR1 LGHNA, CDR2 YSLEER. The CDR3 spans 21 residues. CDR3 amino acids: CASSQDLVGLAGGLQGETQYF. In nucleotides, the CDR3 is TGCGCCAGCAGCCAAGATTTGGTAGGCCTAGCGGGAGGGCTGCAAGGGGAGACCCAGTACTTC.

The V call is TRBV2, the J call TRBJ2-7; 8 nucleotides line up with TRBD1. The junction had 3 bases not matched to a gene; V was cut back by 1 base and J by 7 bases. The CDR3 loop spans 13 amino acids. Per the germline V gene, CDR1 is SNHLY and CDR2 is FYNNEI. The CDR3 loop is CASSEGTGNEQYF. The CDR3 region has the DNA TGTGCCAGCAGTGAAGGGACAGGGAATGAGCAGTACTTC.

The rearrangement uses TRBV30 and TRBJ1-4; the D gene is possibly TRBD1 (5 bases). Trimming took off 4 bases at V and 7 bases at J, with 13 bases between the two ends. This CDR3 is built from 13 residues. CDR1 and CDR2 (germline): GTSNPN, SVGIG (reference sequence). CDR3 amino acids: CAWTPFGGEKLFF. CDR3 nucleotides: TGTGCCTGGACCCCCTTCGGGGGTGAAAAACTGTTTTTT.

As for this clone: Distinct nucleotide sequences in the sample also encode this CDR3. CDR3 nucleotide sequence: TGCGCCAGCAGCTCGACCGCCAACACTGAAGCTTTCTTT. Residues: CASSSTANTEAFF. This sequence joins TRBV5-1 and TRBJ1-1, with D unclear. Per the germline V gene, CDR1 is SGHRS and CDR2 is YFSETQ. CDR3 length equals 13 residues. Trimming removed 3 bases from V and 2 bases from J, with 8 bases in between. Complete variable domain (other parts from reference TRBV5-1 and TRBJ1-1): KAGVTQTPRYLIKTRGQQVTLSCSPISGHRSVSWYQQTPGQGLQFLFEYFSETQRNKGNFPGRFSGRQFSNSRSEMNVSTLELGDSALYLCASSSTANTEAFFGQGTRLTVV.

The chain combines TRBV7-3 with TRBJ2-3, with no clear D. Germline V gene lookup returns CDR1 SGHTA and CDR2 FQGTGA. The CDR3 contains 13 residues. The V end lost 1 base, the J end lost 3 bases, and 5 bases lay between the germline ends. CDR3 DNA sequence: TGTGCCAGCAGCTTAATCGGGACAGATACGCAGTATTTT. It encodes CASSLIGTDTQYF.

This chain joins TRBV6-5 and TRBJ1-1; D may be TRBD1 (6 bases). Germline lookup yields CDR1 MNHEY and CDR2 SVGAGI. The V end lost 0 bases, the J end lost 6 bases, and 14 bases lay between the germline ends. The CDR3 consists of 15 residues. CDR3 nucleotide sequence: TGTGCCAGCAGTTACTCGAGATTAGGGGGGGCTGAAGCTTTCTTT. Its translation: CASSYSRLGGAEAFF.

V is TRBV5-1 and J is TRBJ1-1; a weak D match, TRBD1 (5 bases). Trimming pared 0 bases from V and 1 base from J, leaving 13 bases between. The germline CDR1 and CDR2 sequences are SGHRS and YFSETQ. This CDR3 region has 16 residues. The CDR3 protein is CASSLGLGGANTEAFF. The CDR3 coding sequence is TGCGCCAGCAGCTTGGGACTCGGCGGGGCGAACACTGAAGCTTTCTTT.

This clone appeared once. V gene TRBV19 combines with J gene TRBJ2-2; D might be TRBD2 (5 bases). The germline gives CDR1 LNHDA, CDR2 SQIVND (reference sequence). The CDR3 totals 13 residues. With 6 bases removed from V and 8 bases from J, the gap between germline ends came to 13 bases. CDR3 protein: CASRSGGRGELFF. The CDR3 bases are TGTGCCAGTAGAAGCGGTGGGAGAGGGGAGCTGTTTTTT.

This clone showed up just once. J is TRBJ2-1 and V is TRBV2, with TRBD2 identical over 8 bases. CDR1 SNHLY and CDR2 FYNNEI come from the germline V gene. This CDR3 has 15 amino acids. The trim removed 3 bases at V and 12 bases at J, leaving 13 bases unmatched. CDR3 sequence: CASSEISGIREGQFF. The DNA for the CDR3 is TGTGCCAGCAGTGAGATTAGCGGGATTCGGGAGGGGCAGTTCTTC.

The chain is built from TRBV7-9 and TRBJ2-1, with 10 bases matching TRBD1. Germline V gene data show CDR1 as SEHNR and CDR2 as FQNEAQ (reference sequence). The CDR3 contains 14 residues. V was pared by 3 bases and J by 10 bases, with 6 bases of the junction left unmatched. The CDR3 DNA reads TGTGCCAGCAGCTTGGGGACAGGGGTTTGGGAGCAGTTCTTC. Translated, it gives CASSLGTGVWEQFF.

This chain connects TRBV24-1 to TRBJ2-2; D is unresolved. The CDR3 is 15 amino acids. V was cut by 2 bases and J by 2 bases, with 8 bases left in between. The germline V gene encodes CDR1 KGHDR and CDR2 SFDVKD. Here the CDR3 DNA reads TGTGCCACCAGTGATTCAGTCAGAAACACCGGGGAGCTGTTTTTT. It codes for CATSDSVRNTGELFF.

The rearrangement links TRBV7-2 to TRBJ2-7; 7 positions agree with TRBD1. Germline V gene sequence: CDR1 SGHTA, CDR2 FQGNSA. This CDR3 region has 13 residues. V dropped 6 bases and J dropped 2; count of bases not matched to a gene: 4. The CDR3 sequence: CASSTGDAYEQYF. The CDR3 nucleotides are TGTGCCAGCAGTACAGGGGATGCCTACGAGCAGTACTTC.

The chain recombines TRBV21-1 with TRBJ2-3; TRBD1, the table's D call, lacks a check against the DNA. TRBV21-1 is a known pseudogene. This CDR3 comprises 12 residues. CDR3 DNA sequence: TGTGCCAGCAGCGGTCACAGGGGCTCCGGGTATTTT. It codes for CASSGHRGSGYF.

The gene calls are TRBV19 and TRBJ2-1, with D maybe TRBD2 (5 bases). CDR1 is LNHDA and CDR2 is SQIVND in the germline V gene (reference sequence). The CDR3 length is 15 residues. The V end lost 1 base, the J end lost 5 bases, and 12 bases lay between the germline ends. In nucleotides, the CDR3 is TGTGCCAGTAGTATAGCGGGTACTAGAGACAATGAGCAGTTCTTC. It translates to CASSIAGTRDNEQFF.

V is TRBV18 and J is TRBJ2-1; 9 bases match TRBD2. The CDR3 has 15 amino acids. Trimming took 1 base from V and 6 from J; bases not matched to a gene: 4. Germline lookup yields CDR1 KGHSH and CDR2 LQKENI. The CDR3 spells CASSPQEREANEQFF. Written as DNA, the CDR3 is TGTGCCAGCTCACCACAGGAGCGGGAGGCCAATGAGCAGTTCTTC.

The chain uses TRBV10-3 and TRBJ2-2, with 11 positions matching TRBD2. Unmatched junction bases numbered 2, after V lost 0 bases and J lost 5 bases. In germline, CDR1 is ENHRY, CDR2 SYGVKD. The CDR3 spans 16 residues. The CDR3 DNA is TGTGCCATCAGTGAGTCGGGACTAGCGGATACCGGGGAGCTGTTTTTT. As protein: CAISESGLADTGELFF.